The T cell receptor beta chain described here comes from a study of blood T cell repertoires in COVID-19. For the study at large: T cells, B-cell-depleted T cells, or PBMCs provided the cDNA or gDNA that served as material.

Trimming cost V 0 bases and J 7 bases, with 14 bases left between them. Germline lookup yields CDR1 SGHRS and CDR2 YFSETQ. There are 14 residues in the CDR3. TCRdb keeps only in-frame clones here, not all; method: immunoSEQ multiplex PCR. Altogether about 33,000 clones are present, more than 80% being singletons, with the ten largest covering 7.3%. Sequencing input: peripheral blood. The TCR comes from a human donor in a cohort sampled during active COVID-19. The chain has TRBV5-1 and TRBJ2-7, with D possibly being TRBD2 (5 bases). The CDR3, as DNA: TGCGCCAGCAGCTTGGCCGAGGGCCCGGGGGAGCAGTACTTC. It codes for CASSLAEGPGEQYF.